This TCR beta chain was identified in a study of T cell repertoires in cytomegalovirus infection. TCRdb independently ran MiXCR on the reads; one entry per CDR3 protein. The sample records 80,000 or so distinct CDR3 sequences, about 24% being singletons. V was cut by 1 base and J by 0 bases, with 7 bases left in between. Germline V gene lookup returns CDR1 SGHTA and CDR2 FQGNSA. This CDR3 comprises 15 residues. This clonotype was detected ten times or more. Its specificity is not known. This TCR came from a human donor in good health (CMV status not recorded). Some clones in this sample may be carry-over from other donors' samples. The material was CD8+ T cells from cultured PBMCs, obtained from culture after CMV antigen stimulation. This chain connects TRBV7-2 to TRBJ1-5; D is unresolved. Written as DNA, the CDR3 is TGTGCCAGCAGCTTAGGTTGGGGTAGCAATCAGCCCCAGCATTTT. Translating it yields CASSLGWGSNQPQHF.